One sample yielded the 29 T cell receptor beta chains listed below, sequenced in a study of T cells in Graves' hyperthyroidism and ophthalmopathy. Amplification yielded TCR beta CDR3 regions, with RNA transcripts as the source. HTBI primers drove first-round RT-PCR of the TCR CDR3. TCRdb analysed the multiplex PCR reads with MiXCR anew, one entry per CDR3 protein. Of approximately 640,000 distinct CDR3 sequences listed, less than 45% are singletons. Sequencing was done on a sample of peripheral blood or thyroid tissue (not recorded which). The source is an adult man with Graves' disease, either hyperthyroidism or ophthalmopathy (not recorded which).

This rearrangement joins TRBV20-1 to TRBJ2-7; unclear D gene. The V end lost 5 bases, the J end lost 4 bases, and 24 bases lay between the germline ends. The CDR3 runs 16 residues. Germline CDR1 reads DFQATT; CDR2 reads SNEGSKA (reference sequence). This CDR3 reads CSALPPGRFPTYEQYF. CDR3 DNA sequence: TGCAGTGCTTTGCCCCCAGGACGGTTTCCTACTTACGAGCAGTACTTC.

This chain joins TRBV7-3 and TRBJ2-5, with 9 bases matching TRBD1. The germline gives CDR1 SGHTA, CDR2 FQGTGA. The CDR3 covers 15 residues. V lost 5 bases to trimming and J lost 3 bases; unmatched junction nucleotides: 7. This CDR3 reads CASSRTGGGEETQYF. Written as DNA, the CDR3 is TGTGCCAGCAGCCGCACAGGGGGCGGGGAAGAGACCCAGTACTTC.

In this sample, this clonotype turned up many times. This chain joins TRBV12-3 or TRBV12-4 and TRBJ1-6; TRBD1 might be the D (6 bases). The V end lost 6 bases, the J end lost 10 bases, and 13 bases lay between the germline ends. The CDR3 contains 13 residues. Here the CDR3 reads CASRLTGLSPLHF. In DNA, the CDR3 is TGTGCCAGCAGGCTTACAGGGCTCTCACCCCTCCACTTT.

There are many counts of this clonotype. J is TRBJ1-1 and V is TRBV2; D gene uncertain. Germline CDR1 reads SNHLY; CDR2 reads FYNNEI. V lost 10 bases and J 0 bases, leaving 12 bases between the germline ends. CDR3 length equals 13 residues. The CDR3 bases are TGTGCCACTCGGCAGGCCTTGAACACTGAAGCTTTCTTT. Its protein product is CATRQALNTEAFF.

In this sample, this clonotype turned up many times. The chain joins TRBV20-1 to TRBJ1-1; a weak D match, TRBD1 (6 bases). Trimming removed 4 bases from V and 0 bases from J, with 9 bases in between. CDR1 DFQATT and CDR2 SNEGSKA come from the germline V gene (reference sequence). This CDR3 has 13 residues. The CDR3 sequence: CSATQGLNTEAFF. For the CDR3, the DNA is TGCAGTGCTACCCAGGGGCTGAACACTGAAGCTTTCTTT.

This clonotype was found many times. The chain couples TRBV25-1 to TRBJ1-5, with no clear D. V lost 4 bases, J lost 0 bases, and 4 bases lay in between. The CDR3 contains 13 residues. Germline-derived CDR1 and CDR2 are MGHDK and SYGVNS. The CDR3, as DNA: TGTGCCAGCAGTGGGGCTAGCAATCAGCCCCAGCATTTT. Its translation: CASSGASNQPQHF. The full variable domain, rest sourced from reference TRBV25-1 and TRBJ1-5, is EADIYQTPRYLVIGTGKKITLECSQTMGHDKMYWYQQDPGMELHLIHYSYGVNSTEKGDLSSESTVSRIRTEHFPLTLESARPSHTSQYLCASSGASNQPQHFGDGTRLSIL.

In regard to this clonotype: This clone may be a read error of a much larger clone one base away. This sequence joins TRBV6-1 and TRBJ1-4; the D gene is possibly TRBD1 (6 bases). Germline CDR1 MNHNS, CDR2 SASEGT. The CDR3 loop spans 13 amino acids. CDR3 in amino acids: CASSRWDNEKLSF. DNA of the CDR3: TGTGCCAGCAGCCGCTGGGACAATGAAAAACTGTCTTTT.

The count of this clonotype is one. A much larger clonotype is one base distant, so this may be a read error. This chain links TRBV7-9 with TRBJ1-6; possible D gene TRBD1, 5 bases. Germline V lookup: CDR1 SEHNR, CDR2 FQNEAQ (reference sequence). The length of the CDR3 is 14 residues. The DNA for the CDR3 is TGTGCCAGCAGGCCAGACCAGGGCGGTTCACCCTTCCACTTT. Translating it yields CASRPDQGGSPFHF. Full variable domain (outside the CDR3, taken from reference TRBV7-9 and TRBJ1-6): DTGVSQNPRHKITKRGQNVTFRCDPISEHNRLYWYRQTLGQGPEFLTYFQNEAQLEKSRLLSDRFSAERPKGSFSTLEIQRTEQGDSAMYLCASRPDQGGSPFHFGNGTRLTVT.

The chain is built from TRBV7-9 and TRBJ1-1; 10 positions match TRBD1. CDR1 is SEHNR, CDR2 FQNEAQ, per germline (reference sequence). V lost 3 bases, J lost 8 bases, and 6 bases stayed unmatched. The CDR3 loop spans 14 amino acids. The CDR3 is CASSFRDRGREAFF. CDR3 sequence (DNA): TGTGCCAGCAGCTTCCGGGACAGGGGAAGGGAAGCTTTCTTT.

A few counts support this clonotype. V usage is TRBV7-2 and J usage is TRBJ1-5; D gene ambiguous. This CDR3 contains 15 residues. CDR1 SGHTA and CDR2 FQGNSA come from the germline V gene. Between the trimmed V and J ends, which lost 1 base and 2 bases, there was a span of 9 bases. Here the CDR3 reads CASSLEGNGNQPQHF. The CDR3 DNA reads TGTGCCAGCAGCTTAGAGGGAAACGGCAATCAGCCCCAGCATTTT. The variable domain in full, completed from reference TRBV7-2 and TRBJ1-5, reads GAGVSQSPSNKVTEKGKDVELRCDPISGHTALYWYRQSLGQGLEFLIYFQGNSAPDKSGLPSDRFSAERTGGSVSTLTIQRTQQEDSAVYLCASSLEGNGNQPQHFGDGTRLSIL.

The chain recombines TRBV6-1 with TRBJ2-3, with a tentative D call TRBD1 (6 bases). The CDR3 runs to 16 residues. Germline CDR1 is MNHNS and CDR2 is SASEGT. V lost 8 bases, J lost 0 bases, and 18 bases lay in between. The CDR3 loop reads CASGYSPGASTDTQYF. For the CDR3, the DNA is TGTGCCAGCGGTTACTCCCCAGGGGCCAGCACAGATACGCAGTATTTT.

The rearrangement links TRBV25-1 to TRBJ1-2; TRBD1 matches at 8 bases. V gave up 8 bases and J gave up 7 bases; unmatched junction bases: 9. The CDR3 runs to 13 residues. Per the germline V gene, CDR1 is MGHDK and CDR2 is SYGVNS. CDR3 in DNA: TGTGCCAGCTTGGAGGACAGGGTGTCTGGCTACACCTTC. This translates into CASLEDRVSGYTF.

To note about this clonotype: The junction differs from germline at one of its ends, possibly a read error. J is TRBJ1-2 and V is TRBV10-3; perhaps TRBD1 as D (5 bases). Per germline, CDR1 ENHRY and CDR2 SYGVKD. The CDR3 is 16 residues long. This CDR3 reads CAISGSAGRRDYGHTF. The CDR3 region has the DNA TGTGCCATCAGTGGGTCGGCGGGGCGTCGAGACTATGGCCACACCTTC.

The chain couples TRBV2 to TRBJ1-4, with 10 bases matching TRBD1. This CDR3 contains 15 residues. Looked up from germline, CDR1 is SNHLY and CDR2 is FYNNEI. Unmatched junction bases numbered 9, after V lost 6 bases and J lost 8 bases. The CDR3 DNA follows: TGTGCCAGCAGGCGGGACAGGGGAAGGGACGAAAAACTGTTTTTT. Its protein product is CASRRDRGRDEKLFF.

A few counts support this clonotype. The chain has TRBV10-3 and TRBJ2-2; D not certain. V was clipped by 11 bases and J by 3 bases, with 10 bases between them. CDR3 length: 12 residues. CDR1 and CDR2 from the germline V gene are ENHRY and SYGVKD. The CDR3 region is CAHGWDTGELFF. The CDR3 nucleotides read TGTGCCCACGGCTGGGACACCGGGGAGCTGTTTTTT.

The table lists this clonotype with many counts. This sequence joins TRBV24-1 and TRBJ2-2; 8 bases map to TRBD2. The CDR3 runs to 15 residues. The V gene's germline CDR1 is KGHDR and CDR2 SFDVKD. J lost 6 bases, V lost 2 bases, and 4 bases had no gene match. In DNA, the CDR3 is TGTGCCACCAGTGATTCAAGCGGGAGTGCCGGGGAGCTGTTTTTT. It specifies CATSDSSGSAGELFF.

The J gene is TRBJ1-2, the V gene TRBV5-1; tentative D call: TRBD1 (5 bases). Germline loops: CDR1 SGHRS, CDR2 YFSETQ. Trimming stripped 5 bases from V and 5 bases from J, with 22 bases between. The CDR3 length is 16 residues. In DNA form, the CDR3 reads TGCGCCAGCAGTGCTAGAGATCCGGCGCAGGGATATGGCTACACCTTC. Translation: CASSARDPAQGYGYTF. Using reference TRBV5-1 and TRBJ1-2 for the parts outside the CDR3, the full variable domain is KAGVTQTPRYLIKTRGQQVTLSCSPISGHRSVSWYQQTPGQGLQFLFEYFSETQRNKGNFPGRFSGRQFSNSRSEMNVSTLELGDSALYLCASSARDPAQGYGYTFGSGTRLTVV.

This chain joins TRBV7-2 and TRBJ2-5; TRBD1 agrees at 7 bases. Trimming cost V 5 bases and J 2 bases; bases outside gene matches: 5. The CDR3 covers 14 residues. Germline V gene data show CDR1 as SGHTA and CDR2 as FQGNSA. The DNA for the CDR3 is TGTGCCAGCAGCCGGGGACAGACGCAAGAGACCCAGTACTTC. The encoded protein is CASSRGQTQETQYF.

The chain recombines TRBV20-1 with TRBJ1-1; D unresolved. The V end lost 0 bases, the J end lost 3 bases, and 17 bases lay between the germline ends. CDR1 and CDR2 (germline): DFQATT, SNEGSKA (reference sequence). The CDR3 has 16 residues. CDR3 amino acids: CSARDHQLILDTEAFF. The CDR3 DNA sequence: TGCAGTGCTAGAGATCACCAACTGATCCTAGACACTGAAGCTTTCTTT.

The CDR3 spells CASSQGVAQYF. The CDR3 region has the DNA TGTGCCAGCAGCCAAGGGGTAGCCCAGTACTTC. The V and J genes are TRBV7-2 and TRBJ2-5, with D possibly matching TRBD1 (5 bases). V was trimmed by 5 bases and J by 9 bases, leaving 10 bases between them. The CDR3 length is 11 residues. Germline V gene lookup returns CDR1 SGHTA and CDR2 FQGNSA.

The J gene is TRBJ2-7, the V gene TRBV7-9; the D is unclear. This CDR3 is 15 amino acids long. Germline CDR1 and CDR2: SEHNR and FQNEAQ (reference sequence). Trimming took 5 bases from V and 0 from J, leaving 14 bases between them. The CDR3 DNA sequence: TGTGCCAGCAGCCAAGATCCCGACGGCTCCTACGAGCAGTACTTC. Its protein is CASSQDPDGSYEQYF.

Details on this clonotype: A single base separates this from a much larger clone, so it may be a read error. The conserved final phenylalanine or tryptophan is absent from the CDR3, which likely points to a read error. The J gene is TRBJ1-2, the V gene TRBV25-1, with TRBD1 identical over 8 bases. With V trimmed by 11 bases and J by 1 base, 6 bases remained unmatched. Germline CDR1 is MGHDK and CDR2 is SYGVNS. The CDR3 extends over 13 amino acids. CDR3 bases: TGTGCCTGGGGGGACAGGTTTAACTATGGCTACACCCTC. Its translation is CAWGDRFNYGYTL.

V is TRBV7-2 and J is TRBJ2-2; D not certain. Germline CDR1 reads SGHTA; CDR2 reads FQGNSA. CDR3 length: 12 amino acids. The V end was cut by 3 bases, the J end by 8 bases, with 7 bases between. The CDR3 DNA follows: TGTGCCAGCAGCTTGGACCCAGGGGAGCTGTTTTTT. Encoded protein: CASSLDPGELFF.

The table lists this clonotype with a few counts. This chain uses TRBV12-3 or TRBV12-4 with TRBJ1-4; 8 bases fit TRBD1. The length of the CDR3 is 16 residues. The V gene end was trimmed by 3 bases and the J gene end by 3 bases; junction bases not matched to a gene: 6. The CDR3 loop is CASSLRTGPSNEKLFF. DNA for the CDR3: TGTGCCAGCAGTTTGAGGACAGGGCCGTCTAATGAAAAACTGTTTTTT.

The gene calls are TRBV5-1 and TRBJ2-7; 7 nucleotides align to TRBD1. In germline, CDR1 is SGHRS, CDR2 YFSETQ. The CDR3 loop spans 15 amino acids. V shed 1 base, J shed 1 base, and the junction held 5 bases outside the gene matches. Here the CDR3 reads CASSLLGTASYEQYF. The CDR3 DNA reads TGCGCCAGCAGCTTGCTCGGGACAGCTTCCTACGAGCAGTACTTC. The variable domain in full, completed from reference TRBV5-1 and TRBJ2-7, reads KAGVTQTPRYLIKTRGQQVTLSCSPISGHRSVSWYQQTPGQGLQFLFEYFSETQRNKGNFPGRFSGRQFSNSRSEMNVSTLELGDSALYLCASSLLGTASYEQYFGPGTRLTVT.

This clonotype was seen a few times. The CDR3 spells CASSLFGQGNYGYTF. The CDR3 bases are TGTGCCAGCAGCTTATTTGGCCAGGGAAACTATGGCTACACCTTC. V usage is TRBV11-2 and J usage is TRBJ1-2; weak D call: TRBD1 (5 bases). The germline V gene encodes CDR1 SGHAT and CDR2 FQNNGV. V was clipped by 2 bases and J by 2 bases, with 12 bases between them. CDR3 length: 15 residues.

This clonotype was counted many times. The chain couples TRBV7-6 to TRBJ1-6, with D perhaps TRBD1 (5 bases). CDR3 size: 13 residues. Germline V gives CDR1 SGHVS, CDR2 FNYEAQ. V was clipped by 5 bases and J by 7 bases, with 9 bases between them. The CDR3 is CASSTSGNSPLHF. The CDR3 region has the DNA TGTGCCAGCAGCACTTCAGGGAATTCACCCCTCCACTTT.

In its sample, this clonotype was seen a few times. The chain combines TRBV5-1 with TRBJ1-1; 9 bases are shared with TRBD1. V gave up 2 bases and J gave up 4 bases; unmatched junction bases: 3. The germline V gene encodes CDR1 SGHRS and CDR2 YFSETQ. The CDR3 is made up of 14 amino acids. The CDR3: CASSFLDRGTEAFF. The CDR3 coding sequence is TGCGCCAGCAGCTTCTTGGACAGGGGCACTGAAGCTTTCTTT.

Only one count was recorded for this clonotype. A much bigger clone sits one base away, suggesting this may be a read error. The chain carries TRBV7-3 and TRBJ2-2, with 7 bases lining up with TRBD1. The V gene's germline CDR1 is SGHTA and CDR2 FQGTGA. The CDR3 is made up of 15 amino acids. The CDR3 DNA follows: TGTGCCAGCAGCCCTTGGACAGGAGTCACCGGGGAGCTGCTTTTT. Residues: CASSPWTGVTGELLF.